The subject of this entry is one T cell receptor (beta chain). Per the original data handling: Estimated nucleated cell counts came from reference gene primer amplification. Data came from immunoSEQ multiplex PCR; TCRdb stores just in-frame clones and leaves some out. D and trimming come from the DNA, and the V and J calls and clone size come from that table. Altogether 50,000 to 75,000 clones are present, about 92% being singletons, with the ten largest covering about 4.5%. Germline V CDR1 and CDR2: LNHDA, SQIVND (reference sequence). The CDR3 is made up of 15 amino acids. Trimming removed 3 bases from V and 2 bases from J, with 14 bases in between. The entry originates in a study of blood T cell repertoires in COVID-19. Study-level background: Acute and convalescent COVID-19 specimens originated in the United States, Italy and Spain.

This TCR came from a man aged 50 to 60 with active COVID-19. The J gene is TRBJ2-7, the V gene TRBV19, with D possibly TRBD2 on 5 matching bases. Sequencing input: peripheral blood. DNA of the CDR3: TGTGCCAGTAGTATGGCCGGGGAGTCCACCTACGAGCAGTACTTC. It encodes CASSMAGESTYEQYF. The full variable domain, in which reference TRBV19 and TRBJ2-7 provide the parts outside the CDR3, is DGGITQSPKYLFRKEGQNVTLSCEQNLNHDAMYWYRQDPGQGLRLIYYSQIVNDFQKGDIAEGYSVSREKKESFPLTVTSAQKNPTAFYLCASSMAGESTYEQYFGPGTRLTVT.